The 23 T cell receptor beta chains below come from one sample, sequenced in a study of blood T cell repertoires in COVID-19. Measured with immunoSEQ multiplex PCR; TCRdb has only the in-frame clones, and not every one. This sample has over 150,000 clones, with roughly 84% found just once. Sequenced sample: peripheral blood. The receptors here all came from a man in his fifties with COVID-19, enrolled during active disease.

CDR3 DNA sequence: TGCGCCAGCAGCTCCCCCTCCGGGGATACGCAGTATTTT. Its translation: CASSSPSGDTQYF. The V gene is TRBV5-1, the J gene TRBJ2-3; D not certain. CDR3 length: 13 residues. Trimming removed 3 bases at V and 6 bases at J, with 11 bases between. The germline V gene encodes CDR1 SGHRS and CDR2 YFSETQ. Using reference TRBV5-1 and TRBJ2-3 for the parts outside the CDR3, the full variable domain is KAGVTQTPRYLIKTRGQQVTLSCSPISGHRSVSWYQQTPGQGLQFLFEYFSETQRNKGNFPGRFSGRQFSNSRSEMNVSTLELGDSALYLCASSSPSGDTQYFGPGTRLTVL.

The rearrangement uses TRBV2 and TRBJ1-2; 7 bases align to TRBD1. This CDR3 spans 12 amino acids. CDR1 and CDR2 (germline): SNHLY, FYNNEI. The V and J ends lost 10 bases and 7 bases, in that order; junction bases with no gene match: 9. CDR3 region: CATYETGSGYTF. The CDR3 DNA follows: TGTGCCACCTACGAGACAGGGAGTGGCTACACCTTC.

The chain couples TRBV5-5 to TRBJ2-2, with D uncertain. The CDR3 extends over 15 amino acids. The germline gives CDR1 SGHKS, CDR2 YYEKEE (reference sequence). Trimming left V 6 bases short and J 7 bases short, with 19 bases between. CDR3 amino acids: CASTITTSDGGELFF. CDR3 nucleotide sequence: TGTGCCAGCACGATAACAACCTCCGATGGCGGGGAGCTGTTTTTT.

The chain is built from TRBV7-9 and TRBJ1-2, with 9 bases matching TRBD1. Germline V gene data show CDR1 as SEHNR and CDR2 as FQNEAQ (reference sequence). V was clipped by 5 bases and J by 4 bases; unmatched bases: 5. The CDR3 runs 14 residues. The CDR3 is CASSHGTGTYGYTF. The CDR3, as DNA: TGTGCCAGCAGCCACGGGACAGGGACCTATGGCTACACCTTC.

The chain recombines TRBV14 with TRBJ1-5; D is perhaps TRBD1 (5 bases). This CDR3 region has 14 residues. Per germline, CDR1 SGHDN and CDR2 FVKESK. V was cut by 3 bases and J by 6 bases, with 12 bases left in between. The CDR3 coding sequence is TGTGCCAGCAGCCAGGGGGGTTTTGGTCAGCCCCAGCATTTT. It yields the protein CASSQGGFGQPQHF.

This rearrangement joins TRBV19 to TRBJ1-1; 8 positions agree with TRBD1. The CDR3 is 14 residues long. The germline gives CDR1 LNHDA, CDR2 SQIVND (reference sequence). Trimming removed 4 bases from V and 4 bases from J; junction bases left unmatched: 5. The CDR3 nucleotides are TGTGCCAGTAGTACCACAGGGGGGGGCACTGAAGCTTTCTTT. Protein: CASSTTGGGTEAFF.

The chain recombines TRBV25-1 with TRBJ2-4; 10 bases agree with TRBD2. CDR3 length: 18 residues. V gave up 2 bases and J gave up 1 base; unmatched junction bases: 8. Germline-derived CDR1 and CDR2 are MGHDK and SYGVNS. CDR3 residues: CASSEGFTSGMAKNIQYF. For the CDR3, the DNA is TGTGCCAGCAGTGAAGGGTTTACTAGCGGGATGGCCAAAAACATTCAGTACTTC.

The rearrangement uses TRBV9 and TRBJ1-2; the match to TRBD1 covers 8 bases. Germline V gene sequence: CDR1 SGDLS, CDR2 YYNGEE. Trimming took 6 bases from V and 8 from J; bases not matched to a gene: 12. This CDR3 is built from 14 residues. Written as DNA, the CDR3 is TGTGCCAGCACTGGGACAGGCCGTCTTAGCGGCTACACCTTC. This sequence encodes CASTGTGRLSGYTF.

This clone was recorded only once. The rearrangement links TRBV19 to TRBJ2-3; 16 nucleotides align to TRBD2. This CDR3 region has 19 residues. The V segment lost 5 bases and the J segment 2 bases; nucleotides outside the gene matches: 10. Germline CDR1 reads LNHDA; CDR2 reads SQIVND (reference sequence). Written as DNA, the CDR3 is TGTGCCAGTAGTCTCACCGGGACTAGCGGGAGGGCTCCCACAGATACGCAGTATTTT. It yields the protein CASSLTGTSGRAPTDTQYF.

The chain is built from TRBV6-1 and TRBJ2-7, with a tentative D call TRBD2 (7 bases). Trimming took off 0 bases at V and 4 bases at J, with 10 bases between the two ends. Germline V gene data show CDR1 as MNHNS and CDR2 as SASEGT. This CDR3 is 14 amino acids long. This CDR3 reads CASSEAGGEYEQYF. In nucleotides, the CDR3 is TGTGCCAGCAGTGAAGCAGGGGGGGAATACGAGCAGTACTTC.

The V and J genes are TRBV3-1 (or the pseudogene TRBV3-2) and TRBJ2-7; D is unresolved. Germline V gene lookup returns CDR1 LGHDT and CDR2 YNNKEL (reference sequence). V was cut by 5 bases and J by 6 bases, with 11 bases left in between. CDR3 length equals 12 residues. CDR3 sequence: CASSSTSFEQYF. CDR3 nucleotides: TGTGCCAGCAGCTCGACATCTTTCGAGCAGTACTTC.

This chain uses TRBV28 with TRBJ1-4; a possible D gene is TRBD1 (5 bases). Germline V CDR1 and CDR2: MDHEN, SYDVKM. Deletions cut 8 bases from V and 5 bases from J, with 15 bases between. The CDR3 is 14 residues long. The CDR3 DNA is TGTGCCAGCTGCCCGGGGGTGCGGAATGAAAAACTGTTTTTT. This encodes CASCPGVRNEKLFF.

The chain links TRBV12-3 or TRBV12-4 to TRBJ2-7; 9 nucleotides line up with TRBD1. The CDR3 runs 13 residues. V lost 6 bases to trimming and J lost 4 bases; unmatched junction nucleotides: 4. This CDR3 reads CASSRTGVYEQYF. CDR3 in DNA: TGTGCCAGCAGCAGGACAGGGGTATACGAGCAGTACTTC.

The chain employs TRBV7-9 and TRBJ1-3; a possible D gene is TRBD1 (5 bases). Germline CDR1 is SEHNR and CDR2 is FQNEAQ (reference sequence). This CDR3 spans 18 amino acids. Trimming stripped 1 base from V and 4 bases from J, with 20 bases between. CDR3 bases: TGTGCCAGCAGCTTAGGGGTGTCGGGACTGTCGGAAGGAAACACCATATATTTT. It translates to CASSLGVSGLSEGNTIYF.

J is TRBJ2-7 and V is TRBV18; possibly TRBD1 for D (6 bases). Trimming removed 2 bases at V and 7 bases at J, with 18 bases between. The CDR3 sequence is 15 residues long. The germline V gene encodes CDR1 KGHSH and CDR2 LQKENI. CDR3 region: CASSPEISGVREQYF. The CDR3 nucleotides read TGTGCCAGCTCACCAGAAATCTCAGGGGTAAGGGAGCAGTACTTC.

J is TRBJ2-7 and V is TRBV19, with D maybe TRBD1 (6 bases). Germline CDR1 and CDR2: LNHDA and SQIVND (reference sequence). The CDR3 is made up of 14 amino acids. Trimming stripped 4 bases from V and 0 bases from J, with 10 bases between. As DNA, the CDR3 is TGTGCCAGTAGTACCAGGGGCAACTCCTACGAGCAGTACTTC. This encodes CASSTRGNSYEQYF.

The chain carries TRBV6-5 and TRBJ1-2, with D unclear. Germline values: CDR1 MNHEY, CDR2 SVGAGI. The CDR3 length is 14 residues. CDR3 in DNA: TGTGCGGCCGGGAGCGGGAAGGGCCGGCGGGGCTACACCTTC. This encodes CAAGSGKGRRGYTF.

The V and J genes are TRBV7-2 and TRBJ2-7; TRBD1 is a possible D gene (6 bases). Trimming shortened V by 4 bases and J by 7 bases, and 17 bases separated the two germline ends. The CDR3 loop spans 14 amino acids. Germline CDR1 reads SGHTA; CDR2 reads FQGNSA. CDR3 protein: CASSSDSRRVEQYF. CDR3 in DNA: TGTGCCAGCAGCTCGGACAGCCGACGGGTGGAGCAGTACTTC.

V and J are TRBV6-2 or TRBV6-3 and TRBJ2-5; the D gene is possibly TRBD2 (5 bases). The germline CDR1 and CDR2 sequences are MNHEY and SVGEGT. The CDR3 is 14 residues long. V was trimmed by 0 bases and J by 4 bases, leaving 9 bases between them. The CDR3 reads CASSYSERGETQYF. The CDR3 DNA reads TGTGCCAGCAGTTACTCGGAACGGGGAGAGACCCAGTACTTC.

This clone was seen just once. The chain couples TRBV19 to TRBJ2-3, with a tentative D call TRBD1 (8 bases). Trimming took off 6 bases at V and 2 bases at J, with 15 bases between the two ends. The CDR3 contains 15 residues. The germline gives CDR1 LNHDA, CDR2 SQIVND (reference sequence). The CDR3 reads CASSTQGGYTDTQYF. The DNA of the CDR3 is TGTGCCAGTAGCACACAGGGGGGGTACACAGATACGCAGTATTTT.

V gene TRBV9 combines with J gene TRBJ1-1; D gene ambiguous. Germline-derived CDR1 and CDR2 are SGDLS and YYNGEE. This CDR3 comprises 14 residues. Between the trimmed V and J ends, which lost 0 bases and 6 bases, there was a span of 12 bases. The CDR3 bases are TGTGCCAGCAGCGTAGTAAGTGAGGGCCCTGAAGCTTTCTTT. As protein: CASSVVSEGPEAFF.

This sequence joins TRBV24-1 and TRBJ1-2; no reliable D call. The V and J ends lost 9 bases and 4 bases respectively, with 11 bases between them. The CDR3 is 12 residues long. Germline CDR1 is KGHDR and CDR2 is SFDVKD. The CDR3: CATASEGYGYTF. The CDR3 nucleotides are TGTGCCACCGCATCCGAGGGCTATGGCTACACCTTC.

This chain links TRBV7-9 with TRBJ2-3; D gene unclear. The ends were cut back, 3 bases at V and 0 bases at J, with 4 bases in the middle. The CDR3 contains 13 residues. Germline V gene sequence: CDR1 SEHNR, CDR2 FQNEAQ (reference sequence). The CDR3, as DNA: TGTGCCAGCAGCTTCGGGAGCACAGATACGCAGTATTTT. Its translation is CASSFGSTDTQYF.